This T cell receptor (beta chain) was recorded in a study of blood T cell repertoires in COVID-19. Study-wide context: COVID-19 samples, acute and convalescent, were from the United States, Italy and Spain.

In the original workflow: Reference gene primer amplification gave nucleated cell count estimates. The protocol was immunoSEQ multiplex PCR, while the TCRdb copy is restricted to in-frame clones and leaves out a portion. The V and J calls and clone size were taken over from that table, and D and trimming were inferred from the DNA. This sample carries tens of thousands of clones, approximately 80% of them seen once, and the ten largest clones take 14%. The Seattle patients joined while their infection was active and were tracked longitudinally afterward. The clonotype originates from a man in his sixties with COVID-19, enrolled during active disease. The sample comprised peripheral blood.

The CDR3 here is CASSLRGQGLTEAFF. CDR3 coding DNA: TGCGCCAGCAGCTTGAGGGGACAGGGGTTAACTGAAGCTTTCTTT. The chain joins TRBV5-1 to TRBJ1-1, with 10 bases fitting TRBD1. This CDR3 has 15 residues. CDR1 is SGHRS, CDR2 YFSETQ, per germline. V was pared by 1 base and J by 5 bases, with 5 bases of the junction left unmatched.